This entry concerns a single T cell receptor beta chain. The germline V gene has CDR1 MGHDK and CDR2 SYGVNS. V lost 4 bases and J lost 1, with 7 bases in between. This CDR3 has 13 amino acids. Produced via immunoSEQ multiplex PCR; TCRdb's table is partial and in-frame only. The data show fewer than 120,000 clones, more than 75% seen once. The record originates from a study of blood T cell repertoires in COVID-19. Study details: From the United States, Italy and Spain came samples of acute and convalescent COVID-19. From T cells, B-cell-depleted T cells, or PBMCs came the material, which was cDNA or gDNA.

This receptor was obtained from a woman between 50 and 59 years old with acute or convalescent COVID-19. The genes are TRBV25-1 and TRBJ1-1, with D perhaps TRBD1 (5 bases). The sequenced sample was peripheral blood. The CDR3 nucleotides are TGTGCCAGCAGTGCCCAGGGGAACACTGAAGCTTTCTTT. Translating it yields CASSAQGNTEAFF.